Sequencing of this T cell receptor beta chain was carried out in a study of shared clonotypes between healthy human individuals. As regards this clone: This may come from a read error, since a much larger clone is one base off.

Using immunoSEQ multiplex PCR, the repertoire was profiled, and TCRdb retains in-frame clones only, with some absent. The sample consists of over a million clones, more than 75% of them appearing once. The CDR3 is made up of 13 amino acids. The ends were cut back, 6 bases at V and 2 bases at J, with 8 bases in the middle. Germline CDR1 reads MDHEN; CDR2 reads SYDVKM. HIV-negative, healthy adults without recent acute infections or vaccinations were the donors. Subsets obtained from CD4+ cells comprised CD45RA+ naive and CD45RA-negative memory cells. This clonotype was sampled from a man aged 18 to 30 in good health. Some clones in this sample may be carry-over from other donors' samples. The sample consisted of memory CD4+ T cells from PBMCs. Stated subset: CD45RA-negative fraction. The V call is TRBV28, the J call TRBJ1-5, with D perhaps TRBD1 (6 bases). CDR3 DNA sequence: TGTGCCAGCAGCTACAGGGGCAATCAGCCCCAGCATTTT. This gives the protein CASSYRGNQPQHF.